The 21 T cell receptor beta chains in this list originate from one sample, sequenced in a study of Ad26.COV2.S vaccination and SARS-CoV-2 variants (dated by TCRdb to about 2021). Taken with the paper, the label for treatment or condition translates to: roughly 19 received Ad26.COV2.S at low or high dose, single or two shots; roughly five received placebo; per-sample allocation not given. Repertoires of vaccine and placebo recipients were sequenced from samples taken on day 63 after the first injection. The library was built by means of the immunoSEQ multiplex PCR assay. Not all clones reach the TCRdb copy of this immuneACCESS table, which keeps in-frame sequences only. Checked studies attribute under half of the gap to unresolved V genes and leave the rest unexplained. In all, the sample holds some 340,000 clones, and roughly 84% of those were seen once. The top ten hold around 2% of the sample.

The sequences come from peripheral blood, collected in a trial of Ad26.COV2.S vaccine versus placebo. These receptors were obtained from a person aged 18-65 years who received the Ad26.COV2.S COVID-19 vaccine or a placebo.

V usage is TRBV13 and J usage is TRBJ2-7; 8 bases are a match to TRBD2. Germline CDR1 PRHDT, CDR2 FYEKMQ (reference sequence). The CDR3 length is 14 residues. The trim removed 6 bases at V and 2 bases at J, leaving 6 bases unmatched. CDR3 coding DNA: TGTGCCAGCAGGCAGCGGGGGCAAACCTACGAGCAGTACTTC. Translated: CASRQRGQTYEQYF.

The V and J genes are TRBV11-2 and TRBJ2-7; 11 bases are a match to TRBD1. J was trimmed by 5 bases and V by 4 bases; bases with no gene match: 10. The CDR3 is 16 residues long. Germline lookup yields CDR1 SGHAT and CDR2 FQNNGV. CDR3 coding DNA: TGTGCCAGCAGCTCGGCCGGGACAGGGGGTATCGACGAGCAGTACTTC. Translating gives CASSSAGTGGIDEQYF.

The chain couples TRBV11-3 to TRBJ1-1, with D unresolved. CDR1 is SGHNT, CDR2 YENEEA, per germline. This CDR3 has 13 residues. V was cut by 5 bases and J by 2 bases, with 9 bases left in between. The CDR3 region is CASSPSPNTEAFF. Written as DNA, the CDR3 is TGTGCCAGCAGCCCTAGCCCTAACACTGAAGCTTTCTTT.

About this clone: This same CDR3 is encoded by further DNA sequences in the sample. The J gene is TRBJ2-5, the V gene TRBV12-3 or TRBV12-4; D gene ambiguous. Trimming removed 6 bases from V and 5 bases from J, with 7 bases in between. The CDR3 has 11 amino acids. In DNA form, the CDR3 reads TGTGCCAGCAGCCCGCGGGAGACCCAGTACTTC. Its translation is CASSPRETQYF.

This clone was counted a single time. The CDR3 bases are TGTGCCAGCAGCCGACAGGGGAATACTGAAGCTTTCTTT. This codes for CASSRQGNTEAFF. V is TRBV6-5 and J is TRBJ1-1, with TRBD1 identical over 8 bases. J was trimmed by 5 bases and V by 6 bases; bases with no gene match: 5. Germline CDR1 is MNHEY and CDR2 is SVGAGI. The CDR3 spans 13 residues.

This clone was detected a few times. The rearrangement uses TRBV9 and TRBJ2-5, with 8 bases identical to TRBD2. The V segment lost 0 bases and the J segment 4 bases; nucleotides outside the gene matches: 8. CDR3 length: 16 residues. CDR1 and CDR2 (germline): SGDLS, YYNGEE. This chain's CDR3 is CASSVGVTSGAETQYF. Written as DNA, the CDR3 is TGTGCCAGCAGCGTAGGGGTAACTAGCGGCGCAGAGACCCAGTACTTC.

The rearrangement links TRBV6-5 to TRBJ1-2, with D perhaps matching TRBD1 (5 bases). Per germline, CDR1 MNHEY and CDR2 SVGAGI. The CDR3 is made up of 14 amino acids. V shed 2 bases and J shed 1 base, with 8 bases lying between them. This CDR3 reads CASSYRDGNYGYTF. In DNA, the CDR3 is TGTGCCAGCAGTTACAGGGACGGTAACTATGGCTACACCTTC.

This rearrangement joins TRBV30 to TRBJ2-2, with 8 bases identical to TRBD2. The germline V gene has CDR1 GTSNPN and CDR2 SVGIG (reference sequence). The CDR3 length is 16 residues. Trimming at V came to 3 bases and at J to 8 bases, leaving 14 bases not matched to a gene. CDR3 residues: CAWRALAGVVIGELFF. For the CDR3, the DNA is TGTGCCTGGAGGGCGCTAGCGGGCGTGGTAATAGGGGAGCTGTTTTTT.

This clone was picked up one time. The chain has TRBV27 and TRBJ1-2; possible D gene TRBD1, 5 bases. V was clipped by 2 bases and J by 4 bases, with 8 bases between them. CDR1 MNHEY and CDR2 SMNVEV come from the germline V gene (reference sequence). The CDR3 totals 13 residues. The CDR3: CASSLRGGYGYTF. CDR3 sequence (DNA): TGTGCCAGCAGTTTACGGGGGGGCTATGGCTACACCTTC.

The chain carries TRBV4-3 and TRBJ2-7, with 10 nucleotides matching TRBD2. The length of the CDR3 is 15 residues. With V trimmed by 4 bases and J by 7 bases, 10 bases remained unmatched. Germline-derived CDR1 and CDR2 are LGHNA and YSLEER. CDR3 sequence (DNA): TGCGCCAGCAGCCCATCTAGCGGGGGCTCGTGGGAGCAGTACTTC. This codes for CASSPSSGGSWEQYF.

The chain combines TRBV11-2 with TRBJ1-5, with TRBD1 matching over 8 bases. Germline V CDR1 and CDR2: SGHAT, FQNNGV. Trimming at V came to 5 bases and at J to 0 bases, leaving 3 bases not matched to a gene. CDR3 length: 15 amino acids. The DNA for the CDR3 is TGTGCCAGCAGCCCGGGACAGGATAGCAATCAGCCCCAGCATTTT. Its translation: CASSPGQDSNQPQHF.

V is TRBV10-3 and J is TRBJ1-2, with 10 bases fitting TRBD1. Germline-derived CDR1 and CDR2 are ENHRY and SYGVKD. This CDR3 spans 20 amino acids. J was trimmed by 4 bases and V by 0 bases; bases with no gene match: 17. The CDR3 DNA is TGTGCCATCAGTGAGTCAGACATTGGGACAGGGGATGCCCTAGGCTATGGCTACACCTTC. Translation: CAISESDIGTGDALGYGYTF.

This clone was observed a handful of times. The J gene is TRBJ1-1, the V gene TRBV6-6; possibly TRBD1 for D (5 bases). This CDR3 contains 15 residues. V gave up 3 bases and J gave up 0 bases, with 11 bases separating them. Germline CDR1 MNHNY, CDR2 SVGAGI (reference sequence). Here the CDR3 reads CASSYGQGLNTEAFF. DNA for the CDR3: TGTGCCAGCAGTTATGGTCAGGGATTGAACACTGAAGCTTTCTTT.

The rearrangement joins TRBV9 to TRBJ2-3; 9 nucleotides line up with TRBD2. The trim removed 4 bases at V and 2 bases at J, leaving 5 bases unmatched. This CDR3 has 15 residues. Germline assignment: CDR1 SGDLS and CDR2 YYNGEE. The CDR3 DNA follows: TGTGCCAGCAGCCCGACTAGCGGAACCACAGATACGCAGTATTTT. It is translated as CASSPTSGTTDTQYF.

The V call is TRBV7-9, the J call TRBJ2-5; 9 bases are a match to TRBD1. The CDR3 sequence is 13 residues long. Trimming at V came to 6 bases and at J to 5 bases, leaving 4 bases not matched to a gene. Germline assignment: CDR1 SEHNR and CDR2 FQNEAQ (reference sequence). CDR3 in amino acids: CASRSGTGETQYF. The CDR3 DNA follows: TGTGCCAGCAGATCCGGGACAGGGGAGACCCAGTACTTC. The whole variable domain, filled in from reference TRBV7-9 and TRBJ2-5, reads DTGVSQNPRHKITKRGQNVTFRCDPISEHNRLYWYRQTLGQGPEFLTYFQNEAQLEKSRLLSDRFSAERPKGSFSTLEIQRTEQGDSAMYLCASRSGTGETQYFGPGTRLLVL.

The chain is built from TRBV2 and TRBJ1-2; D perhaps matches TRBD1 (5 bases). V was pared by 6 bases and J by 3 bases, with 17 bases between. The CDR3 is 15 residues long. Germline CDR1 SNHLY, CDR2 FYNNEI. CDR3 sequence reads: CASRLRDARHYGYTF. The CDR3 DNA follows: TGTGCCAGCAGACTCCGGGACGCCCGTCACTATGGCTACACCTTC.

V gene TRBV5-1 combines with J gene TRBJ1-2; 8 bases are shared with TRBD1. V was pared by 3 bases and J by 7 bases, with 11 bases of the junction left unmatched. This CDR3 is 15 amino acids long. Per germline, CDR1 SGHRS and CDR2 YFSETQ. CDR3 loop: CASSSGQGLRGGYTF. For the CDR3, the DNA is TGCGCCAGCAGCTCTGGACAGGGCCTTCGGGGTGGCTACACCTTC.

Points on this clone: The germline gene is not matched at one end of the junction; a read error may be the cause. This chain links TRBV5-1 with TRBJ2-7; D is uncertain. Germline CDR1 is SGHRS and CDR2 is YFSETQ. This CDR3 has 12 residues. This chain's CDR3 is CASSLEGYGQYF. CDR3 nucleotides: TGCGCCAGCAGCTTGGAGGGCTACGGGCAGTACTTC.

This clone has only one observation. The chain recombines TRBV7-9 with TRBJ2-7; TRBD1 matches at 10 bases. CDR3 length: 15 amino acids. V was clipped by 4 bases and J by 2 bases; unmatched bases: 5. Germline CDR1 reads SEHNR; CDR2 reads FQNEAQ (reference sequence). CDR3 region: CASSSPGQGTYEQYF. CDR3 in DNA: TGTGCCAGCAGCTCACCGGGACAGGGGACCTACGAGCAGTACTTC.

CDR3 region: CASSENPSDGYTF. The DNA of the CDR3 is TGTGCCAGCTCAGAGAACCCGTCAGATGGCTACACCTTC. The chain uses TRBV18 and TRBJ1-2; no clear D gene. Per germline, CDR1 KGHSH and CDR2 LQKENI. CDR3 length: 13 residues. V lost 5 bases and J lost 6, with 13 bases in between.

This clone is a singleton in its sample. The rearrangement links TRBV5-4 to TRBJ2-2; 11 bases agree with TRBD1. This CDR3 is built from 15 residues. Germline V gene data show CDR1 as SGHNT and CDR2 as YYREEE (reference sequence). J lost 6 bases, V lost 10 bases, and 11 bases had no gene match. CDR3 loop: CAVPAGTGGAGELFF. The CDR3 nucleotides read TGTGCCGTCCCAGCCGGGACAGGGGGTGCCGGGGAGCTGTTTTTT.